The T cell receptor (beta chain) described here comes from a study of cytomegalovirus exposure and HLA in healthy donors. Comments on this clone: Its antigen remains unidentified.

The study's findings and limits: A list of around 150 TCR beta chains associated with cytomegalovirus was given.

Generated by immunoSEQ multiplex PCR, the TCRdb table keeps only in-frame clones and is missing some. The sample holds some 67,000 clones, approximately 94% seen once. Germline V gene lookup returns CDR1 KGHSH and CDR2 LQKENI. V was cut by 3 bases and J by 3 bases, with 12 bases left in between. The CDR3 runs 15 residues. This chain joins TRBV18 and TRBJ2-1, with D tentatively TRBD1 (6 bases). This clonotype originated in a woman aged 18-29 years in good health and CMV-seronegative. Material for sequencing was PBMCs. CDR3 DNA: TGTGCCAGCTCACCTAGGACAGACTACTACAATGAGCAGTTCTTC. Its translation is CASSPRTDYYNEQFF.